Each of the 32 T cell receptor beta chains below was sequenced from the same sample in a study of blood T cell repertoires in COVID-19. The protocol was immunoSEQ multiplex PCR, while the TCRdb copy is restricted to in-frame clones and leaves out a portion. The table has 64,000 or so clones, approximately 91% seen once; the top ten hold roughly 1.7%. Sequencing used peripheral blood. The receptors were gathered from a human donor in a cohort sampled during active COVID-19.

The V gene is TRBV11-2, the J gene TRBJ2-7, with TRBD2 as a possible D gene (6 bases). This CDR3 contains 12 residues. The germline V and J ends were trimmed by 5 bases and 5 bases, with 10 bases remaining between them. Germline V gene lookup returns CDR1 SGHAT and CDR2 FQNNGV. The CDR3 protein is CASSLTSNEQYF. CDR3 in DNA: TGTGCCAGCAGCCTGACTAGTAACGAGCAGTACTTC.

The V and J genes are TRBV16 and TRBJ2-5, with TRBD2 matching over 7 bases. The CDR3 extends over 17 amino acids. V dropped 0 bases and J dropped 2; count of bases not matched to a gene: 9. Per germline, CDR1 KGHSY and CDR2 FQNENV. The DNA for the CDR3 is TGTGCCAGCAGCCAATCGTGGGGGTCTAGCGGTCAAGAGACCCAGTACTTC. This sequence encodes CASSQSWGSSGQETQYF.

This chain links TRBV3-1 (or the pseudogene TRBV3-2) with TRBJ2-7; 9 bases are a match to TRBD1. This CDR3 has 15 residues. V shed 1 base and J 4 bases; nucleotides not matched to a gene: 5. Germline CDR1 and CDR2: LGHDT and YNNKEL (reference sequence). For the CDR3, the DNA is TGTGCCAGCAGCCAAGGGACAGGGGAAGTATACGAGCAGTACTTC. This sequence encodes CASSQGTGEVYEQYF.

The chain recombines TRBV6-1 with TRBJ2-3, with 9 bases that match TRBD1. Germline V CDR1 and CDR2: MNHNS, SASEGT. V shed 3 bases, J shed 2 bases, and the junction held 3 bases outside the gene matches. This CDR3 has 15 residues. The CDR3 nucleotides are TGTGCCAGCAGTGAGGGGACAGGGACCACAGATACGCAGTATTTT. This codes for CASSEGTGTTDTQYF.

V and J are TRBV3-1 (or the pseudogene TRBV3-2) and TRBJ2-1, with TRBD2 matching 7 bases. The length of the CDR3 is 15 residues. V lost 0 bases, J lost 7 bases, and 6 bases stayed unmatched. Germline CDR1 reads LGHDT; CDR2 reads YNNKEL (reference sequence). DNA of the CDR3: TGTGCCAGCAGCCAAGATGGGACTACCTCTAATGAGCAGTTCTTC. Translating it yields CASSQDGTTSNEQFF.

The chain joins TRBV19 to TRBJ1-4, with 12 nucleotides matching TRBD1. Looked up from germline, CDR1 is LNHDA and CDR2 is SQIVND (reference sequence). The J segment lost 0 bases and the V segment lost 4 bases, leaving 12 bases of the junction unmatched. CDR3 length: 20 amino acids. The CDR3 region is CASSTGTGGSGWSTNEKLFF. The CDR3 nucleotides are TGTGCCAGTAGTACCGGGACAGGGGGCAGCGGCTGGTCAACTAATGAAAAACTGTTTTTT.

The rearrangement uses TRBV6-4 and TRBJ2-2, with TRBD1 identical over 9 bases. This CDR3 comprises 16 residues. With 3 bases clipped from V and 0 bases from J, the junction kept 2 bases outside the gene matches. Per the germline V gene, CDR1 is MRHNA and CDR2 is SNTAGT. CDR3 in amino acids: CASSEQGASNTGELFF. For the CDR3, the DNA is TGTGCCAGCAGTGAACAGGGGGCGTCGAACACCGGGGAGCTGTTTTTT.

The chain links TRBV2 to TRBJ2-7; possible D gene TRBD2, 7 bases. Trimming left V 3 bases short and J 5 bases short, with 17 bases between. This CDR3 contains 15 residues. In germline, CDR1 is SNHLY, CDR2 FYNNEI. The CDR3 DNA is TGTGCCAGCAGTGATCGAGGGGGGGGTATCCACGAGCAGTACTTC. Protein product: CASSDRGGGIHEQYF.

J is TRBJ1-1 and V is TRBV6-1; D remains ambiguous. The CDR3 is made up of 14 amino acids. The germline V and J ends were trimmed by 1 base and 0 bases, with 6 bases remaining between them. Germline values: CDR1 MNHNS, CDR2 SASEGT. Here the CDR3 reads CASSEGNMNTEAFF. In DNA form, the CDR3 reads TGTGCCAGCAGTGAAGGCAACATGAACACTGAAGCTTTCTTT.

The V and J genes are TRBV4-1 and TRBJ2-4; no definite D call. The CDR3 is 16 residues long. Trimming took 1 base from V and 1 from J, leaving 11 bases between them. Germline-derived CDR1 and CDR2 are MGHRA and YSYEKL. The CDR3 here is CASSQVPPRAKNIQYF. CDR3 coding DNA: TGCGCCAGCAGCCAAGTTCCTCCTAGGGCCAAAAACATTCAGTACTTC.

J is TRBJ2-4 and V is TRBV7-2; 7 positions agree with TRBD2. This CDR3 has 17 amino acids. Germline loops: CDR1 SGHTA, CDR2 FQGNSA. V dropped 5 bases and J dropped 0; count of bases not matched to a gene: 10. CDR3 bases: TGTGCCAGCAGCGTACAGAGCGGGAAACTAGCCAAAAACATTCAGTACTTC. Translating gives CASSVQSGKLAKNIQYF.

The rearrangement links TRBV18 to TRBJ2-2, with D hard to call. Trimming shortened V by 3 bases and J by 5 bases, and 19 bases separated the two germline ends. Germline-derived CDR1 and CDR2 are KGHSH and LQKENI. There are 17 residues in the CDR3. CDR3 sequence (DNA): TGTGCCAGCTCACCCGACACAGAACCACACGGTACCGGGGAGCTGTTTTTT. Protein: CASSPDTEPHGTGELFF.

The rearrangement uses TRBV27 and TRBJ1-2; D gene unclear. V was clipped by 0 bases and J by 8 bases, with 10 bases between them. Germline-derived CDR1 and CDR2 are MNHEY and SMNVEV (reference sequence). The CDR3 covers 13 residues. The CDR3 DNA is TGTGCCAGCAGTTTATCGGGAGGGCGAGGCTACACCTTC. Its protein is CASSLSGGRGYTF.

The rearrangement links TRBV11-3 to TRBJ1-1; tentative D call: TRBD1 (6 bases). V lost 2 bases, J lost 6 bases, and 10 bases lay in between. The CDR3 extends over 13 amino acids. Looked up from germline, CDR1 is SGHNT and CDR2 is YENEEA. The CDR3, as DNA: TGTGCCAGCAGCTTACAGGGGATTGCTGAAGCTTTCTTT. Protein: CASSLQGIAEAFF.

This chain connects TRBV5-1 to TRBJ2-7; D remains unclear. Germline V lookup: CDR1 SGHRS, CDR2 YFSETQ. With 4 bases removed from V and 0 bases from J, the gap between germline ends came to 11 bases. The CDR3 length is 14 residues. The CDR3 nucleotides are TGCGCCAGCAGCCCGTCGACAAACTCCTACGAGCAGTACTTC. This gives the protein CASSPSTNSYEQYF.

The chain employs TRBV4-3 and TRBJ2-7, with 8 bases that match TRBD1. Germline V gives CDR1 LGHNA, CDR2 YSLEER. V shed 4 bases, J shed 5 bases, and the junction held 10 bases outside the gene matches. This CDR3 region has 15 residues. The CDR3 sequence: CASSRQRQGHDEQYF. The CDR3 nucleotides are TGCGCCAGCAGCCGGCAGAGACAGGGGCACGACGAGCAGTACTTC.

In DNA form, the CDR3 reads TGTGCCAGCAGCCGCGGGGGGCAAGAGACCCAGTACTTC. Translation gives CASSRGGQETQYF. This chain joins TRBV3-1 (or the pseudogene TRBV3-2) and TRBJ2-5; 8 bases fit TRBD2. V shed 4 bases and J 2 bases; nucleotides not matched to a gene: 0. CDR1 is LGHDT, CDR2 YNNKEL, per germline (reference sequence). The CDR3 has 13 residues.

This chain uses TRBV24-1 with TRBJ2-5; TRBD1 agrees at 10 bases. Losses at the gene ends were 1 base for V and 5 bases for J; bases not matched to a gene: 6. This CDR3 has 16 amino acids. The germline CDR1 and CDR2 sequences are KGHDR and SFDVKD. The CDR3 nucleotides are TGTGCCACCAGTGATTTACGGGACAGGGGAGTGGAGACCCAGTACTTC. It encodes CATSDLRDRGVETQYF.

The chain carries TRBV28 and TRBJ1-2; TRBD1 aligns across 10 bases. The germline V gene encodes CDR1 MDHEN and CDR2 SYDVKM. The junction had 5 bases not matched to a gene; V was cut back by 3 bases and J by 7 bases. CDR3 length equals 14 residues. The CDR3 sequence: CASSLGQGNGGYTF. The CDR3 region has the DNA TGTGCCAGCAGTTTGGGACAGGGGAATGGTGGCTACACCTTC.

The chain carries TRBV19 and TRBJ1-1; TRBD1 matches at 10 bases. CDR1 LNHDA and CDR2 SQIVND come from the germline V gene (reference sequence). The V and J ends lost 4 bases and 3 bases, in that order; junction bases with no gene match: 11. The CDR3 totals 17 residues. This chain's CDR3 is CASSTLRTGGRDTEAFF. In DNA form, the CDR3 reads TGTGCCAGTAGTACCCTACGGACAGGGGGACGGGACACTGAAGCTTTCTTT.

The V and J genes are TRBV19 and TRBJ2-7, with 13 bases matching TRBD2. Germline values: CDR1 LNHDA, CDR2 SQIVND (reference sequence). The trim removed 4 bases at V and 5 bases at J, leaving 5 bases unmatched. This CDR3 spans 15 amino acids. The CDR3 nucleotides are TGTGCCAGTAGTACACTAGCGGGAGGGCCTAACGAGCAGTACTTC. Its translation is CASSTLAGGPNEQYF.

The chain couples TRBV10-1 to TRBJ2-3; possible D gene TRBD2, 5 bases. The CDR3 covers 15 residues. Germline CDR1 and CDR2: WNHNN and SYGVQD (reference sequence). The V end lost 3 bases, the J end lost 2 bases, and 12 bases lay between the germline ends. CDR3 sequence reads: CASSEGGADTDTQYF. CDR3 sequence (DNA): TGCGCCAGCAGTGAAGGTGGAGCGGACACAGATACGCAGTATTTT.

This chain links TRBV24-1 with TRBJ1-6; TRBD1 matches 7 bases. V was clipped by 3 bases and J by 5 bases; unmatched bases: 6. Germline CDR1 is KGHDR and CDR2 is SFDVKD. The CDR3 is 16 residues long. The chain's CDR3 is CATSDPGQPNNSPLHF. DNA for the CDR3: TGTGCCACCAGTGATCCGGGACAGCCGAATAATTCACCCCTCCACTTT.

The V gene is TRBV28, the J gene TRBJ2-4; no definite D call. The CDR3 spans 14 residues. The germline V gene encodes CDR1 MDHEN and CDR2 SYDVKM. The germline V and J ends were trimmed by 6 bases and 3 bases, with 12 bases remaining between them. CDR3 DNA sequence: TGTGCCAGCAGGCCGGGTGGTGGCAAAAACATTCAGTACTTC. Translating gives CASRPGGGKNIQYF.

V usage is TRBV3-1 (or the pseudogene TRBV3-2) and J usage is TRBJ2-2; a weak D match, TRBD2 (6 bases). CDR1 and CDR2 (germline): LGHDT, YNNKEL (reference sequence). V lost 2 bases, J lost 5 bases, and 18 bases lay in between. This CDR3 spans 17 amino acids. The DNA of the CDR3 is TGTGCCAGCAGCCAACGATTATCCGGGAGTGGAACCGGGGAGCTGTTTTTT. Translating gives CASSQRLSGSGTGELFF.

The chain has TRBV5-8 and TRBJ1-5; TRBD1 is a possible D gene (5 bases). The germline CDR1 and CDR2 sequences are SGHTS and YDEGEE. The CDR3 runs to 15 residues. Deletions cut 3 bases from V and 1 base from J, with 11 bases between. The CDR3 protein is CASSYRTNSNQPQHF. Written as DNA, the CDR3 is TGTGCCAGCAGCTACCGGACAAACAGCAATCAGCCCCAGCATTTT.

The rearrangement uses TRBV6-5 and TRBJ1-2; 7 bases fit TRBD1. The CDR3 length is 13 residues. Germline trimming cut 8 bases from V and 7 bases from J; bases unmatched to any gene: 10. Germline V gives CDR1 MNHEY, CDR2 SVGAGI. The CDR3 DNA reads TGTGCCAGCGCTCCGGAAACAGGGGCTGGCTACACCTTC. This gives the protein CASAPETGAGYTF.

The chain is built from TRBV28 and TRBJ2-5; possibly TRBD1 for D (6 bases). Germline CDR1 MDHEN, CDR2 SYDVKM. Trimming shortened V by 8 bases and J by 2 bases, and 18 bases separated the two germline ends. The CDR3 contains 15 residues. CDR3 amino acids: CASVPQGIVQETQYF. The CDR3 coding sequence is TGTGCCAGCGTGCCTCAGGGGATAGTTCAAGAGACCCAGTACTTC. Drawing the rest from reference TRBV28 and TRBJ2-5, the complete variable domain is DVKVTQSSRYLVKRTGEKVFLECVQDMDHENMFWYRQDPGLGLRLIYFSYDVKMKEKGDIPEGYSVSREKKERFSLILESASTNQTSMYLCASVPQGIVQETQYFGPGTRLLVL.

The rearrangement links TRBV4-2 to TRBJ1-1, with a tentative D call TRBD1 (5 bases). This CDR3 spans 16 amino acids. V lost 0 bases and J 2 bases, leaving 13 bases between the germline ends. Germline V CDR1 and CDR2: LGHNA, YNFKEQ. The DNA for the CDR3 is TGTGCCAGCAGCCAAGAACCCACGGACACCAACACTGAAGCTTTCTTT. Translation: CASSQEPTDTNTEAFF.

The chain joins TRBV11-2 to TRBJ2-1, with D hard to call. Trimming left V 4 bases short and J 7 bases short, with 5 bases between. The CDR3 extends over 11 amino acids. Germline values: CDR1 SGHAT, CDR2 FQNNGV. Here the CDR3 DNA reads TGTGCCAGCAGCTCGTTGAATGAGCAGTTCTTC. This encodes CASSSLNEQFF.

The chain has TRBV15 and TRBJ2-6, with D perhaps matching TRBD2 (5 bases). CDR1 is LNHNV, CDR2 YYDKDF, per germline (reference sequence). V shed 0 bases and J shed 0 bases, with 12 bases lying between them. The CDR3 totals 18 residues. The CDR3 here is CATSREVGLTSGANVLTF. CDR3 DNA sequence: TGTGCCACCAGCAGAGAGGTAGGACTCACCTCTGGGGCCAACGTCCTGACTTTC.

The DNA of the CDR3 is TGTGCCAGCAGCTTTGGGCAGCCGAACACCGGGGAGCTGTTTTTT. This gives the protein CASSFGQPNTGELFF. V gene TRBV11-3 combines with J gene TRBJ2-2; the D is unclear. Trimming cost V 3 bases and J 0 bases, with 8 bases left between them. The CDR3 has 15 residues. In germline, CDR1 is SGHNT, CDR2 YENEEA.